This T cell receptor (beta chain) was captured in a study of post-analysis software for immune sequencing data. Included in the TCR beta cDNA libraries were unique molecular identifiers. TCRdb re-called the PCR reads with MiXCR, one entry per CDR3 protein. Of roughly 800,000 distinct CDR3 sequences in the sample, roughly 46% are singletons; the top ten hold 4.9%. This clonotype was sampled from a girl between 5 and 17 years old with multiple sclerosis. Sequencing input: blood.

The DNA for the CDR3 is TGTGCCACCAGTGATGGACTAGCGGGAGGGGTAGATGAGCAGTTCTTC. This sequence encodes CATSDGLAGGVDEQFF. The genes are TRBV24-1 and TRBJ2-1; 15 nucleotides agree with TRBD2. J lost 8 bases, V lost 3 bases, and 4 bases had no gene match. This CDR3 spans 16 amino acids. Germline V CDR1 and CDR2: KGHDR, SFDVKD.